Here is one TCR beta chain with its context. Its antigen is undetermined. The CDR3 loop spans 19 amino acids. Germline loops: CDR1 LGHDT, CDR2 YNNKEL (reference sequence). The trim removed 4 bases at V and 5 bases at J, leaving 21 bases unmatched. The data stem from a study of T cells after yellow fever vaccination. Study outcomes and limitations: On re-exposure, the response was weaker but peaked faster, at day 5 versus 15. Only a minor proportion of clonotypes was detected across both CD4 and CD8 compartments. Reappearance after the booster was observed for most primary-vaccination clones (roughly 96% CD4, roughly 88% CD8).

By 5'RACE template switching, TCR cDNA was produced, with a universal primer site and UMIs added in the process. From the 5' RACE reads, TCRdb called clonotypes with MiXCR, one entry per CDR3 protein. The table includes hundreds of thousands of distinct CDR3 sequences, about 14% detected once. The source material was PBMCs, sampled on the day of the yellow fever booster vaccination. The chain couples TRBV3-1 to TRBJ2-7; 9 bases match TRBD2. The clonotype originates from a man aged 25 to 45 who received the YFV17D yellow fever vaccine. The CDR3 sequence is CASSRRRSSGAPGPNEQYF. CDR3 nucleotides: TGTGCCAGCAGCCGCCGACGCTCTAGCGGGGCGCCAGGGCCTAACGAGCAGTACTTC.